Shown below are 10 T cell receptor beta chains from a single sample sequenced in a study of graft-versus-host responses after intestinal transplantation. These receptors lack a known antigen. TCRdb's copy holds only in-frame clones and misses some; the assay was immunoSEQ multiplex PCR. The sample has 98,000 or so clones; about 88% are singletons. The sequencing here drew on unstimulated CD4+ T cells sorted from spleen or lymph node cells, taken before intestinal transplant. The receptor source for this set is a human donor who received an intestinal transplant.

The chain carries TRBV6-1 and TRBJ1-2; D is unresolved. Trimming cost V 0 bases and J 6 bases, with 5 bases left between them. The CDR3 covers 12 residues. Germline V gives CDR1 MNHNS, CDR2 SASEGT. CDR3 bases: TGTGCCAGCAGTGAAGCAGGGCATGGCTACACCTTC. As protein: CASSEAGHGYTF.

This clone was recorded once. The V and J genes are TRBV7-6 and TRBJ2-1, with 12 nucleotides matching TRBD2. Germline lookup yields CDR1 SGHVS and CDR2 FNYEAQ. The CDR3 runs to 18 residues. The J segment lost 7 bases and the V segment lost 3 bases, leaving 13 bases of the junction unmatched. The CDR3 region has the DNA TGTGCCAGCAGCTTGGATCCCTTTCTAGCGGGAGGGGTTAATGAGCAGTTCTTC. It yields the protein CASSLDPFLAGGVNEQFF. The full variable domain, rest sourced from reference TRBV7-6 and TRBJ2-1, is GAGVSQSPRYKVTKRGQDVALRCDPISGHVSLYWYRQALGQGPEFLTYFNYEAQQDKSGLPNDRFSAERPEGSISTLTIQRTEQRDSAMYRCASSLDPFLAGGVNEQFFGPGTRLTVL.

The V and J genes are TRBV2 and TRBJ2-1, with D possibly TRBD2 on 6 matching bases. The CDR3 consists of 14 residues. V dropped 3 bases and J dropped 0 bases, with 6 bases sitting between them. Germline-derived CDR1 and CDR2 are SNHLY and FYNNEI. As DNA, the CDR3 is TGTGCCAGCAGTGAGCGGGGCTCCTACAATGAGCAGTTCTTC. It is translated as CASSERGSYNEQFF.

This clone was seen once. This chain joins TRBV2 and TRBJ2-1, with 9 nucleotides matching TRBD2. Germline CDR1 reads SNHLY; CDR2 reads FYNNEI. The CDR3 sequence is 14 residues long. The ends lost 1 base at V and 5 bases at J; junction bases unmatched: 0. The CDR3 DNA sequence: TGTGCCAGCAGTGAAGAGCGGGGGGACAATGAGCAGTTCTTC. This gives the protein CASSEERGDNEQFF.

About this clone: This CDR3 is also generated by other DNA sequences in the sample. The chain is built from TRBV18 and TRBJ2-3, with D unresolved. This CDR3 region has 13 residues. Germline CDR1 is KGHSH and CDR2 is LQKENI. V lost 5 bases and J lost 0, with 6 bases in between. This chain's CDR3 is CASSSPSTDTQYF. For the CDR3, the DNA is TGTGCCAGCTCATCCCCTAGCACAGATACGCAGTATTTT.

This clone occurred a few times. The chain couples TRBV6-5 to TRBJ2-3; D is perhaps TRBD2 (6 bases). Germline V gene data show CDR1 as MNHEY and CDR2 as SVGAGI. The CDR3 runs 15 residues. V was clipped by 0 bases and J by 3 bases, with 10 bases between them. The CDR3 loop is CASSYSGGRTDTQYF. In DNA, the CDR3 is TGTGCCAGCAGTTACTCGGGGGGTAGGACAGATACGCAGTATTTT.

The gene calls are TRBV6-1 and TRBJ2-3; D not resolved. With 2 bases removed from V and 5 bases from J, the gap between germline ends came to 14 bases. CDR1 is MNHNS and CDR2 is SASEGT in the germline V gene. CDR3 length: 15 residues. The CDR3 coding sequence is TGTGCCAGCAGTGAATCGGCGGTGTGGGGAGATACGCAGTATTTT. Protein product: CASSESAVWGDTQYF.

The chain combines TRBV19 with TRBJ1-6; 9 nucleotides agree with TRBD1. V gave up 3 bases and J gave up 7 bases; unmatched junction bases: 16. CDR1 and CDR2 (germline): LNHDA, SQIVND (reference sequence). The CDR3 is 19 amino acids. This chain's CDR3 is CASSMAVRTGVALNSPLHF. The CDR3, as DNA: TGTGCCAGTAGTATGGCCGTTAGGACAGGGGTGGCTTTAAATTCACCCCTCCACTTT.

This clone was detected once. The chain recombines TRBV5-5 with TRBJ1-4, with D possibly matching TRBD1 (5 bases). The length of the CDR3 is 15 residues. Trimming stripped 1 base from V and 4 bases from J, with 11 bases between. The germline V gene encodes CDR1 SGHKS and CDR2 YYEKEE (reference sequence). CDR3: CASSLWGTLNEKLFF. The CDR3 DNA is TGTGCCAGCAGCTTGTGGGGGACCCTTAATGAAAAACTGTTTTTT.

The chain uses TRBV5-1 and TRBJ1-5; D gene unclear. The V end lost 3 bases, the J end lost 1 base, and 11 bases lay between the germline ends. Germline V gene sequence: CDR1 SGHRS, CDR2 YFSETQ. This CDR3 spans 15 amino acids. The CDR3 region has the DNA TGCGCCAGCAGCTCCGGTGCCGGGAGCAATCAGCCCCAGCATTTT. Protein: CASSSGAGSNQPQHF.